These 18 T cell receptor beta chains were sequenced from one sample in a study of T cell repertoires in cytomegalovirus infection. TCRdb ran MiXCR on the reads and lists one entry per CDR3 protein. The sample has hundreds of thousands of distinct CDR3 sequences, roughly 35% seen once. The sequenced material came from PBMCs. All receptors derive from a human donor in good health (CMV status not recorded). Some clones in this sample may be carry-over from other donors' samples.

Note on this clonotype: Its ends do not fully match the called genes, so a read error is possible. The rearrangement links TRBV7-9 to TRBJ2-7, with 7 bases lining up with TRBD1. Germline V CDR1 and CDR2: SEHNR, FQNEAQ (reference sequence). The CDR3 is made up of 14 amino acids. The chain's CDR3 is CASSIAGTAYEQYF. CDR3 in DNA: TGTGCCAGCAGCATAGCCGGGACAGCCTACGAGCAGTACTTC.

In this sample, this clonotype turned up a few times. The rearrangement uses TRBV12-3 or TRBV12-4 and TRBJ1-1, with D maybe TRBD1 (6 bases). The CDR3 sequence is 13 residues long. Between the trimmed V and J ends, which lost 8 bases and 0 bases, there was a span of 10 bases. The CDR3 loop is CASDTGLNTEAFF. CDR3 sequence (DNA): TGTGCCAGCGACACAGGGCTGAACACTGAAGCTTTCTTT.

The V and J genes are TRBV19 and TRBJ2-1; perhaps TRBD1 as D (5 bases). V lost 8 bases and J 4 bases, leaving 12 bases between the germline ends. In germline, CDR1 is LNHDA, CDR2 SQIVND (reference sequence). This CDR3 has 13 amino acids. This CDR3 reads CASGRQTYNEQFF. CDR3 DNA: TGTGCCAGTGGTAGACAGACTTACAATGAGCAGTTCTTC.

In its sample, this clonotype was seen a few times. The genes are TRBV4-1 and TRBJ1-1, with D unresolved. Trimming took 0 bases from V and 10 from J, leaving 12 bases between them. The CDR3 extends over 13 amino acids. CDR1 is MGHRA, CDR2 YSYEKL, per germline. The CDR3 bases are TGCGCCAGCAGCCAAGAAAGGGAAATCGCAGCTTTCTTT. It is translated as CASSQEREIAAFF.

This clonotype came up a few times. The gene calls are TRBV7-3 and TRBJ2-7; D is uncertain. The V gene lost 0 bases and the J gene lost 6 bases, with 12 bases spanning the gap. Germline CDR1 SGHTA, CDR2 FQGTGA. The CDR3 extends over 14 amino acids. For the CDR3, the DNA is TGTGCCAGCAGCTTAACCGTTCGGGCCTCCGAGCAGTACTTC. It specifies CASSLTVRASEQYF.

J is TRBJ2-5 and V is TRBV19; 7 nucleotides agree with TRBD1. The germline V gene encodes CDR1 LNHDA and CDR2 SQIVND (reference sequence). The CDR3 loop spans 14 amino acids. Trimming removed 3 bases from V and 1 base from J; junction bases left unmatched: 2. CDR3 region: CASSMTGIQETQYF. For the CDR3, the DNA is TGTGCCAGTAGTATGACAGGGATCCAAGAGACCCAGTACTTC.

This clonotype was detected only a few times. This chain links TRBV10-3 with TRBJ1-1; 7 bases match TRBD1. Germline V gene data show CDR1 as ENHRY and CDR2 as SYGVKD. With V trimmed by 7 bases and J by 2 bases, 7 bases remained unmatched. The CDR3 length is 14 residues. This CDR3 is CAIKGTDLNTEAFF. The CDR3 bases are TGTGCCATCAAGGGGACAGACCTTAACACTGAAGCTTTCTTT.

CDR3 nucleotide sequence: TGCAGCGTTGAAACTAACAGTTTGAACACTGAAGCTTTCTTT. Protein product: CSVETNSLNTEAFF. The chain uses TRBV29-1 and TRBJ1-1; no reliable D call. Trimming shortened V by 2 bases and J by 0 bases, and 10 bases separated the two germline ends. The germline gives CDR1 SQVTM, CDR2 ANQGSEA. The CDR3 runs to 14 residues. Combining the CDR3 with reference TRBV29-1 and TRBJ1-1 gives the whole variable domain SAVISQKPSRDICQRGTSLTIQCQVDSQVTMMFWYRQQPGQSLTLIATANQGSEATYESGFVIDKFPISRPNLTFSTLTVSNMSPEDSSIYLCSVETNSLNTEAFFGQGTRLTVV.

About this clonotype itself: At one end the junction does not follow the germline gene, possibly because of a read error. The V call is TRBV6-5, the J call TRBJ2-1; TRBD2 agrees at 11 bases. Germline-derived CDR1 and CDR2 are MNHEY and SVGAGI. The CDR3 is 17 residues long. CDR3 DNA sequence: TGTGCCAGAAGAATTAATCCGGGACTAGCGGCGCGGAATGATCAGTTCTTC. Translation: CARRINPGLAARNDQFF.

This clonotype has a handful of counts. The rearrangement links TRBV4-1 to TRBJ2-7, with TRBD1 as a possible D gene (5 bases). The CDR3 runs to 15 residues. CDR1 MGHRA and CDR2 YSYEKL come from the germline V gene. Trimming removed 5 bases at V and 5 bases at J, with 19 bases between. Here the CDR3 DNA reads TGCGCCAGCAGCTCTATAGTTGCAGGGAACGACGAGCAGTACTTC. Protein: CASSSIVAGNDEQYF.

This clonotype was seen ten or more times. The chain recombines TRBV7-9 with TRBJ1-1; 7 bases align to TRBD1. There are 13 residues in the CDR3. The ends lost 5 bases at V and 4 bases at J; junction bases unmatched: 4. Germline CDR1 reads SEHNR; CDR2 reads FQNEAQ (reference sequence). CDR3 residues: CASSPTGATEAFF. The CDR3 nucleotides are TGTGCCAGCAGCCCAACAGGGGCCACTGAAGCTTTCTTT.

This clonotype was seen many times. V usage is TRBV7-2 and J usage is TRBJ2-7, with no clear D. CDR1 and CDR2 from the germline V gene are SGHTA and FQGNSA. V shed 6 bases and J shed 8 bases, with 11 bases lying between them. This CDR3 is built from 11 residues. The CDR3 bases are TGTGCCAGCAGTTCAACAGCTAAGCAGTACTTC. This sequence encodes CASSSTAKQYF.

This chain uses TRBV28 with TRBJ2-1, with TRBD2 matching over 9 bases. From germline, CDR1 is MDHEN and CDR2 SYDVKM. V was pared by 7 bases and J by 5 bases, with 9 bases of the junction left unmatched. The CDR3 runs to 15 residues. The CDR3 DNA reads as TGTGCCAGCATTGGCGGGGGGGGCTTCAACAATGAGCAGTTCTTC. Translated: CASIGGGGFNNEQFF.

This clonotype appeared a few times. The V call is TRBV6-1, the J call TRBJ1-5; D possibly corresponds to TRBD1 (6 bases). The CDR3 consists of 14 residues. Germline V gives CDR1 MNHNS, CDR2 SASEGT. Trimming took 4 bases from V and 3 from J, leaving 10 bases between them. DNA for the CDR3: TGTGCCAGCAGTGCGGGACACTACAATCAGCCCCAGCATTTT. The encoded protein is CASSAGHYNQPQHF.

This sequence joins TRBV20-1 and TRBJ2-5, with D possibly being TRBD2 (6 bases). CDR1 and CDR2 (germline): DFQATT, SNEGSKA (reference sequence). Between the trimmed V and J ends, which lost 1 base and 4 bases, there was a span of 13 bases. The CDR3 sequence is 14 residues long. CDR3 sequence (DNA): TGCAGTGCTAGAGTCTTTATGGGAGGAGAGACCCAGTACTTC. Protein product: CSARVFMGGETQYF.

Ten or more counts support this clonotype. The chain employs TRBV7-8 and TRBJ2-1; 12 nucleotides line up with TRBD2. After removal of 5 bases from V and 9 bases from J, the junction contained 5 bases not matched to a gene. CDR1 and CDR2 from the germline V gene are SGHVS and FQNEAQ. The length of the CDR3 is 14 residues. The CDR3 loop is CASSPSGRDGEQFF. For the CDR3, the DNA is TGTGCCAGCAGCCCTAGCGGGAGGGACGGTGAGCAGTTCTTC.

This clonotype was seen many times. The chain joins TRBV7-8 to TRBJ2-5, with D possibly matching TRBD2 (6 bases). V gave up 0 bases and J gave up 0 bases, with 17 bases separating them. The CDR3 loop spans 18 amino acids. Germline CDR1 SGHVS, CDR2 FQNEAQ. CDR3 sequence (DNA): TGTGCCAGCAGCTTAGCGCGATGGTCGGAGGGCAACCAAGAGACCCAGTACTTC. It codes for CASSLARWSEGNQETQYF.

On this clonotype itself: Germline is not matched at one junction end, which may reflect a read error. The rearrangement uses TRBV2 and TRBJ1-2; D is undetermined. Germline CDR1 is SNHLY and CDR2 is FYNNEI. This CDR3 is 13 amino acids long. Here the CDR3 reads CARSEGKNYGSTF. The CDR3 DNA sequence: TGTGCCAGAAGTGAAGGTAAAAACTATGGCTCCACCTTC.